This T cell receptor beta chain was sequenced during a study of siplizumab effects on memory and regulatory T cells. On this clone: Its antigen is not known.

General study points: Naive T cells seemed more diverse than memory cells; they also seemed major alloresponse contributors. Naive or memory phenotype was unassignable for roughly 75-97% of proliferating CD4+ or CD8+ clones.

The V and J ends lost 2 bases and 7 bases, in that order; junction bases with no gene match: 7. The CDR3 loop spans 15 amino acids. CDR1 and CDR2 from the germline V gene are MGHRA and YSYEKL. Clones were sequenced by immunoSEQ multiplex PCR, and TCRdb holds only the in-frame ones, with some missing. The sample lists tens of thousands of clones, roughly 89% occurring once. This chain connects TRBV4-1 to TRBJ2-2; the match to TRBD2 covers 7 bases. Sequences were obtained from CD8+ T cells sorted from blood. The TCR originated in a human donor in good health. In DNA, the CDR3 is TGCGCCAGCAGCCAACGGAGCGGGGAGGTCGGGGAGCTGTTTTTT. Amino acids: CASSQRSGEVGELFF.